This T cell receptor (beta chain) was sequenced during a study of early T cells in non-severe SARS-CoV-2 infection. Across the whole study: Alpha and beta chains were unpaired, from unsorted whole-blood bulk RNA.

With 5 bases clipped from V and 8 bases from J, the junction kept 7 bases outside the gene matches. This CDR3 comprises 15 residues. This clonotype was detected ten times or more. Its target is unknown. Each cDNA molecule carried a unique molecular identifier. TCRdb reanalysed the 5' RACE reads using MiXCR and keeps one entry per CDR3 protein. This sample has approximately 21,000 distinct CDR3 sequences; about 5.6% occur once, and the top ten carry around 10%. Findings and limits, study-wide: The study's VDJdb matching favored anti-spike CD8 responses and missed private and CD4 specificities.

The source material was whole blood. The origin of this receptor is an adult who was a healthcare worker with PCR-confirmed SARS-CoV-2 infection or an uninfected control (not recorded which). This rearrangement joins TRBV12-3 or TRBV12-4 to TRBJ2-1; TRBD2 matches at 12 bases. The CDR3 sequence is CASSVLAGGRDEQFF. The CDR3 DNA reads as TGTGCCAGCAGTGTCCTAGCGGGAGGGCGAGATGAGCAGTTCTTC.